The 17 T cell receptor beta chains listed next were all sequenced from one sample in a study of T cell changes during pregnancy in multiple sclerosis. Profiled with immunoSEQ multiplex PCR; TCRdb holds only in-frame clones, not every one. The repertoire holds 35,000 to 45,000 clones, with 90% to 95% as singletons. This material consisted of CD8+ T cells from peripheral blood mononuclear cells, taken before pregnancy. The receptors come from a female donor with multiple sclerosis, enrolled in a pregnancy study.

For the CDR3, the DNA is TGTGCCAGCAGTTCCCGGGACAGTTACAATGAGCAGTTCTTC. Translated: CASSSRDSYNEQFF. The V and J genes are TRBV27 and TRBJ2-1, with 7 positions matching TRBD1. The CDR3 length is 14 residues. CDR1 MNHEY and CDR2 SMNVEV come from the germline V gene (reference sequence). The V gene end was trimmed by 4 bases and the J gene end by 4 bases; junction bases not matched to a gene: 4.

Note on this clone: An end of the junction does not agree with germline; a read error may underlie this. This chain links TRBV27 with TRBJ2-7; possibly TRBD1 for D (5 bases). Per the germline V gene, CDR1 is MNHEY and CDR2 is SMNVEV (reference sequence). The CDR3 totals 13 residues. CDR3 DNA sequence: TGTGCCAGCAGGCAGGGTTACTCCTTCGAGCAGTACTTC. It translates to CASRQGYSFEQYF.

This clone was detected a few times. This chain uses TRBV30 with TRBJ1-1, with a possible D match to TRBD1 (6 bases). The CDR3 has 14 amino acids. Germline CDR1 GTSNPN, CDR2 SVGIG (reference sequence). V shed 2 bases and J shed 6 bases, with 16 bases lying between them. The CDR3 here is CAWSIPGGPAEAFF. CDR3 DNA sequence: TGTGCCTGGAGTATTCCGGGGGGCCCCGCTGAAGCTTTCTTT.

V gene TRBV5-5 combines with J gene TRBJ2-7; D gene uncertain. CDR3 length: 11 residues. The V gene lost 4 bases and the J gene lost 1 base, with 3 bases spanning the gap. Germline-derived CDR1 and CDR2 are SGHKS and YYEKEE (reference sequence). The CDR3 DNA reads TGTGCCAGCAGCCCGTCCTACGAGCAGTACTTC. Translating gives CASSPSYEQYF.

The chain has TRBV7-9 and TRBJ1-4, with D uncertain. Trimming took 6 bases from V and 7 from J, leaving 15 bases between them. This CDR3 has 14 residues. Germline V CDR1 and CDR2: SEHNR, FQNEAQ (reference sequence). This CDR3 reads CASRVAGPGEKLFF. The CDR3, as DNA: TGTGCCAGCAGGGTCGCTGGTCCAGGTGAAAAACTGTTTTTT.

This sequence joins TRBV6-6 and TRBJ1-1, with D perhaps matching TRBD1 (5 bases). V lost 6 bases, J lost 2 bases, and 10 bases lay in between. CDR1 is MNHNY and CDR2 is SVGAGI in the germline V gene (reference sequence). The CDR3 covers 13 residues. CDR3 sequence (DNA): TGTGCCAGCAGACAGGACCCCAACACTGAAGCTTTCTTT. It encodes CASRQDPNTEAFF.

The CDR3 here is CASSQERSYEQYF. In DNA, the CDR3 is TGTGCCAGCAGCCAAGAACGGAGCTACGAGCAGTACTTC. The chain couples TRBV4-2 to TRBJ2-7; D unresolved. CDR1 is LGHNA, CDR2 YNFKEQ, per germline. The ends were cut back, 0 bases at V and 3 bases at J, with 6 bases in the middle. The CDR3 has 13 amino acids.

The chain couples TRBV9 to TRBJ2-5, with 7 bases aligning to TRBD1. V was clipped by 0 bases and J by 0 bases; unmatched bases: 2. This CDR3 comprises 15 residues. CDR1 is SGDLS and CDR2 is YYNGEE in the germline V gene. The CDR3 region has the DNA TGTGCCAGCAGCGTAGGAGGGACAGACCAAGAGACCCAGTACTTC. It specifies CASSVGGTDQETQYF. Supplemented by reference TRBV9 and TRBJ2-5, the full variable domain reads DSGVTQTPKHLITATGQRVTLRCSPRSGDLSVYWYQQSLDQGLQFLIQYYNGEERAKGNILERFSAQQFPDLHSELNLSSLELGDSALYFCASSVGGTDQETQYFGPGTRLLVL.

This clone was found once. CDR3 coding DNA: TGCAGCGGAGGACAGCCGAACTATGGCTACACCTTC. Residues: CSGGQPNYGYTF. This chain connects TRBV29-1 to TRBJ1-2, with D perhaps matching TRBD1 (6 bases). V shed 7 bases and J shed 2 bases, with 11 bases lying between them. The CDR3 contains 12 residues. CDR1 and CDR2 (germline): SQVTM, ANQGSEA.

DNA of the CDR3: TGTGCCAGCAGCTTAGGCGCCGAGCAGTACTTC. This gives the protein CASSLGAEQYF. The V call is TRBV7-2, the J call TRBJ2-7; D is undetermined. Trimming shortened V by 1 base and J by 6 bases, and 4 bases separated the two germline ends. The germline V gene has CDR1 SGHTA and CDR2 FQGNSA. The CDR3 consists of 11 residues.

The gene calls are TRBV7-3 and TRBJ1-5, with D possibly TRBD1 on 5 matching bases. Trimming took off 1 base at V and 2 bases at J, with 9 bases between the two ends. CDR1 is SGHTA and CDR2 is FQGTGA in the germline V gene. CDR3 length: 15 residues. CDR3 DNA: TGTGCCAGCAGCTTAAAAGGGGCAGGCAATCAGCCCCAGCATTTT. It specifies CASSLKGAGNQPQHF.

V and J are TRBV2 and TRBJ2-3; tentative D call: TRBD1 (5 bases). Deletions cut 1 base from V and 9 bases from J, with 11 bases between. The CDR3 is 13 residues long. Germline loops: CDR1 SNHLY, CDR2 FYNNEI. CDR3 coding DNA: TGTGCCAGCAGTGAAGGTGGGCAGGGAACGCAGTATTTT. Protein: CASSEGGQGTQYF.

DNA of the CDR3: TGTGCCAGCAGCGCGGGACTAGCGGGCCCCTACGAGCAGTACTTC. Protein product: CASSAGLAGPYEQYF. This chain links TRBV7-3 with TRBJ2-7, with TRBD2 matching over 12 bases. Germline CDR1 reads SGHTA; CDR2 reads FQGTGA. After removal of 5 bases from V and 2 bases from J, the junction contained 4 bases not matched to a gene. The CDR3 is 15 amino acids.

The V call is TRBV4-3, the J call TRBJ2-3, with 10 positions matching TRBD2. The CDR3 runs 13 residues. Germline assignment: CDR1 LGHNA and CDR2 YSLEER. J was trimmed by 9 bases and V by 4 bases; bases with no gene match: 4. For the CDR3, the DNA is TGCGCCAGCAGCCCTAGCGGGAGAGTCACGCAGTATTTT. Protein product: CASSPSGRVTQYF.

The chain combines TRBV19 with TRBJ2-1, with a tentative D call TRBD1 (5 bases). The CDR3 has 12 amino acids. In germline, CDR1 is LNHDA, CDR2 SQIVND (reference sequence). V shed 5 bases and J shed 9 bases, with 11 bases lying between them. CDR3 amino acids: CASSLGAAEQFF. In DNA form, the CDR3 reads TGTGCCAGTAGTCTTGGGGCTGCTGAGCAGTTCTTC. Based on the CDR3 plus reference TRBV19 and TRBJ2-1, the full variable domain is DGGITQSPKYLFRKEGQNVTLSCEQNLNHDAMYWYRQDPGQGLRLIYYSQIVNDFQKGDIAEGYSVSREKKESFPLTVTSAQKNPTAFYLCASSLGAAEQFFGPGTRLTVL.

CDR3 DNA: TGTGCCAGCAGGGGAGGACAGGGAACGAACACTGAAGCTTTCTTT. Protein sequence: CASRGGQGTNTEAFF. The chain is built from TRBV7-9 and TRBJ1-1, with 8 bases aligning to TRBD1. The CDR3 length is 15 residues. Germline lookup yields CDR1 SEHNR and CDR2 FQNEAQ (reference sequence). V trimming: 6 bases; J trimming: 1 base; junction bases outside the gene matches: 7.

The rearrangement joins TRBV6-5 to TRBJ1-1; TRBD1 matches 7 bases. V gave up 7 bases and J gave up 1 base; unmatched junction bases: 9. The CDR3 sequence is 15 residues long. CDR1 is MNHEY and CDR2 is SVGAGI in the germline V gene. The CDR3 here is CASKGEGQKNTEAFF. In DNA, the CDR3 is TGTGCCAGCAAGGGAGAGGGACAGAAGAACACTGAAGCTTTCTTT.